This TCR beta chain was obtained from a study of identical twins. Overall study results and limits: Out-of-frame alpha sequences common to twins exhibited an excess of low generation probability.

A universal primer site was added by template switching, and unique molecular identifiers were carried by the cDNA. TCRdb passed the 5' RACE reads through MiXCR, listing each CDR3 protein once. Here the sample spans about 660,000 distinct CDR3 sequences, 8.6% being singletons. This clonotype showed up just a few times. What it binds is unknown. In addition, the sample was reused for a study of yellow fever vaccine responses in identical twins.

The sample taken for sequencing was PBMCs. This clonotype was obtained from a woman aged 18-35 years in good health.

CDR3 protein: CASSAASGKSYEQYF. The CDR3, as DNA: TGTGCCAGCAGTGCGGCTAGCGGGAAGTCCTACGAGCAGTACTTC. The gene calls are TRBV12-3 or TRBV12-4 and TRBJ2-7; TRBD2 matches at 9 bases. The CDR3 spans 15 residues. The junction had 6 bases not matched to a gene; V was cut back by 5 bases and J by 1 base.